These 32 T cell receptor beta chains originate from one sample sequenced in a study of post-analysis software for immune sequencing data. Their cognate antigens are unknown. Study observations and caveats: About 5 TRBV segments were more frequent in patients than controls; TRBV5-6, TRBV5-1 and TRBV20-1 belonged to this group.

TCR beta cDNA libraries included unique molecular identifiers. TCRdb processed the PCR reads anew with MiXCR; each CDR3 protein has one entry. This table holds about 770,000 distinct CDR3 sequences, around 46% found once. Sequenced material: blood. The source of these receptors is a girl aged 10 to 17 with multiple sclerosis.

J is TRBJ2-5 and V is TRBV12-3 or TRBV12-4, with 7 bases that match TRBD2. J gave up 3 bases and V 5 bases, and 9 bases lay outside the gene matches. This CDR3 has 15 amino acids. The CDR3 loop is CASSPGAGREETQYF. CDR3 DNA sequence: TGTGCCAGCAGTCCCGGAGCGGGGCGAGAAGAGACCCAGTACTTC.

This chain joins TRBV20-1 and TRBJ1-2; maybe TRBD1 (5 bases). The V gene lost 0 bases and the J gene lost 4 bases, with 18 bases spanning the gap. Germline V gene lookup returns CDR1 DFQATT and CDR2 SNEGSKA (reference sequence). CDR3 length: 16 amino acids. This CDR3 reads CSARDPDQGRGYGYTF. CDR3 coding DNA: TGCAGTGCTAGAGATCCGGACCAGGGACGGGGCTATGGCTACACCTTC.

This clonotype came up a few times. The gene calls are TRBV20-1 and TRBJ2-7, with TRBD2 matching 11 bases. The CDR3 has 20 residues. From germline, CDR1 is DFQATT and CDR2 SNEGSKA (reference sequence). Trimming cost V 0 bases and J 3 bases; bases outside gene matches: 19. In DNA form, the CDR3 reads TGCAGTGCTAGAGATTCGAGGGGGGGTAGTAGCGGGAGGGCCATCTACGAGCAGTACTTC. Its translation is CSARDSRGGSSGRAIYEQYF.

The CDR3 loop is CASSRPRTGPEYEQYF. CDR3 nucleotides: TGTGCCAGCAGTCGACCCCGGACAGGGCCTGAGTACGAGCAGTACTTC. The chain employs TRBV6-2 or TRBV6-3 and TRBJ2-7; TRBD1 aligns across 8 bases. Germline CDR1 and CDR2: MNHEY and SVGEGT. This CDR3 has 16 residues. The V gene end was trimmed by 5 bases and the J gene end by 4 bases; junction bases not matched to a gene: 13.

Written as DNA, the CDR3 is TGTGCCAGCAGCCCAGGCCCCGGACCCAGCTATGGCTACACCTTC. Translation: CASSPGPGPSYGYTF. V is TRBV12-3 or TRBV12-4 and J is TRBJ1-2; no definite D call. Trimming pared 6 bases from V and 4 bases from J, leaving 18 bases between. The CDR3 has 15 residues.

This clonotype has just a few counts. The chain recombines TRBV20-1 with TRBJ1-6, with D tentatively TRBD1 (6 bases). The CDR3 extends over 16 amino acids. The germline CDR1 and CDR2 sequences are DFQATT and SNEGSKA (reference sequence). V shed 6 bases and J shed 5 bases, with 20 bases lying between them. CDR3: CSARDTGRLNNSPLHF. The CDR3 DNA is TGCAGTGCAAGGGACACCGGAAGGCTAAATAATTCACCCCTCCACTTT.

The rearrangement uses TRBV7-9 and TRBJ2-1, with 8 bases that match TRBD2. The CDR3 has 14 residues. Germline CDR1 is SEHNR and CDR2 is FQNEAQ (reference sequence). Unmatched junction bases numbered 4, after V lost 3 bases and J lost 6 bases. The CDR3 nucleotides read TGTGCCAGCAGCTTGACGGGAGGGGTCAATGAGCAGTTCTTC. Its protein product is CASSLTGGVNEQFF. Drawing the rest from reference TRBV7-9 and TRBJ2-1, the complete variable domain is DTGVSQNPRHKITKRGQNVTFRCDPISEHNRLYWYRQTLGQGPEFLTYFQNEAQLEKSRLLSDRFSAERPKGSFSTLEIQRTEQGDSAMYLCASSLTGGVNEQFFGPGTRLTVL.

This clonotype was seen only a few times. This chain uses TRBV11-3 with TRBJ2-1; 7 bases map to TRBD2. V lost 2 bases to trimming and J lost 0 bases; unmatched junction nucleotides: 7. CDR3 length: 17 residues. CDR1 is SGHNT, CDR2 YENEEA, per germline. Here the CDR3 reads CASSLLGGRLSYNEQFF. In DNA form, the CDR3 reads TGTGCCAGCAGCTTACTGGGCGGGAGACTCTCCTACAATGAGCAGTTCTTC.

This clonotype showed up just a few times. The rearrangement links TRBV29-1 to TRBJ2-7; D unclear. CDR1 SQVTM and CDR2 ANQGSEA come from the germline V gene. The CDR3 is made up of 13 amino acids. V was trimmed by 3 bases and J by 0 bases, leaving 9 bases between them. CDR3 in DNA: TGCAGCGTTGATACCGGAAGCTCCTACGAGCAGTACTTC. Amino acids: CSVDTGSSYEQYF.

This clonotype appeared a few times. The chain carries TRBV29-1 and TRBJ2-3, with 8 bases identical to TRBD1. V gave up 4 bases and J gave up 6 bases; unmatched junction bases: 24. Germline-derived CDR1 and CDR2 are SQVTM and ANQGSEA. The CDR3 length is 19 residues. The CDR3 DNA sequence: TGCAGCGTTGTAACCGGTTCGACAGGGGAAGGGCTCAGTCCGGATACGCAGTATTTT. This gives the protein CSVVTGSTGEGLSPDTQYF.

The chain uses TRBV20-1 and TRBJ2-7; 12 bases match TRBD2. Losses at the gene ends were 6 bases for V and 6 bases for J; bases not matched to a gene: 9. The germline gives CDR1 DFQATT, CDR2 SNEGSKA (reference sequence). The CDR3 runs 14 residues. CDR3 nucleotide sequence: TGCAGTGCACCAAATCTAGCGGGAGGGTTCGAGCAGTACTTC. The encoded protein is CSAPNLAGGFEQYF.

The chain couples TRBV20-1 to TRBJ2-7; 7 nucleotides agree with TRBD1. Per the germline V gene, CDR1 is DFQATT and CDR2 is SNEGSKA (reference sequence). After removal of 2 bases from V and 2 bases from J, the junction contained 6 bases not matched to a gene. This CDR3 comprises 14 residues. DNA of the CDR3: TGCAGTGCTAGATCTGACAGGGCGACCTACGAGCAGTACTTC. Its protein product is CSARSDRATYEQYF.

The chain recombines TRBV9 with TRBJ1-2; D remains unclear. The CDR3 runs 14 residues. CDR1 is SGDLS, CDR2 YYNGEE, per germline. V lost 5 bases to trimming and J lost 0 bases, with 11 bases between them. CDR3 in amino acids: CASRRTGTNYGYTF. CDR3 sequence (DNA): TGTGCCAGCAGGAGAACCGGGACTAACTATGGCTACACCTTC.

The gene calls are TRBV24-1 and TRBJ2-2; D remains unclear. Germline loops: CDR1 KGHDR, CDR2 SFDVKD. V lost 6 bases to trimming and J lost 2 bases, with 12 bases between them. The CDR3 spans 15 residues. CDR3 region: CATSPAGPNTGELFF. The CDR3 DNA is TGTGCCACCAGTCCGGCAGGCCCTAACACCGGGGAGCTGTTTTTT.

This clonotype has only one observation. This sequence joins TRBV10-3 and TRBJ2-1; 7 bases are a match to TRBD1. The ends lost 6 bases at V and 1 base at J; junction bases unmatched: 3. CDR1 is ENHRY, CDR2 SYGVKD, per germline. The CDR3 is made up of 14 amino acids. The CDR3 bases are TGTGCCATCAGGGCAGGGGGTTCCTACAATGAGCAGTTCTTC. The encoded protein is CAIRAGGSYNEQFF.

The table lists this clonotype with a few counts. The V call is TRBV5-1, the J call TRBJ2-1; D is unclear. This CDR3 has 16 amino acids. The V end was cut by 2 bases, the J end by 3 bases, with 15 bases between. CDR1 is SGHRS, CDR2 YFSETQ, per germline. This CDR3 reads CASSLGIGPDYNEQFF. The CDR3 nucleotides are TGCGCCAGCAGCTTAGGAATCGGACCCGACTACAATGAGCAGTTCTTC.

The DNA of the CDR3 is TGCAGCGCGGGTCTAGACCTCTACGAGCAGTACTTC. Translated: CSAGLDLYEQYF. The chain is built from TRBV29-1 and TRBJ2-7; unclear D gene. The CDR3 consists of 12 residues. CDR1 SQVTM and CDR2 ANQGSEA come from the germline V gene. Trimming shortened V by 7 bases and J by 3 bases, and 13 bases separated the two germline ends.

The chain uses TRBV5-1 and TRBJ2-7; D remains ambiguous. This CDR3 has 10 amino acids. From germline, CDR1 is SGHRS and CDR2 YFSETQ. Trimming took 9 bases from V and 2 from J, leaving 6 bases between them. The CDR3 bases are TGCGCCACCCGGACCTACGAGCAGTACTTC. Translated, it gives CATRTYEQYF.

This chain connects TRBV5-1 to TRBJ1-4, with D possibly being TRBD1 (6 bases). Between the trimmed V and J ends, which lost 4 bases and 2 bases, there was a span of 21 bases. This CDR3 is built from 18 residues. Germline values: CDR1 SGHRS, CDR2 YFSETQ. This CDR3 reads CASSRILPGQATNEKLFF. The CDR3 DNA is TGCGCCAGCAGCCGAATATTACCGGGACAAGCGACTAATGAAAAACTGTTTTTT.

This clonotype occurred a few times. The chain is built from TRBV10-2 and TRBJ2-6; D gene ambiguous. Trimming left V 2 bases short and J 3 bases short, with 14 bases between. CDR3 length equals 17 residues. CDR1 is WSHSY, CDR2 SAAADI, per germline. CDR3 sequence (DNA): TGCGCCAGCAGTGAGACAACCCCAGGCGTTGGGGCCAACGTCCTGACTTTC. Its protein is CASSETTPGVGANVLTF.

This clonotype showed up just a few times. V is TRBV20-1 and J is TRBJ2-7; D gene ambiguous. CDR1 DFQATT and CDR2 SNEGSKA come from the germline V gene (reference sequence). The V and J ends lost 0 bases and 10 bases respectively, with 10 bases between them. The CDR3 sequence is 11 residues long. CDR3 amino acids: CSARDRVLQYF. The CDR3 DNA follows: TGCAGTGCTAGAGATCGGGTACTACAGTACTTC.

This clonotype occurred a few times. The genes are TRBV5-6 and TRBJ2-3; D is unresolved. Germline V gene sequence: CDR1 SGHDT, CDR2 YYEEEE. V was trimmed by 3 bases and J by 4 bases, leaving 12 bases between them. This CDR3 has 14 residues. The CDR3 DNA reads TGTGCCAGCAGCTACTCCTTTGACCCAGATACGCAGTATTTT. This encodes CASSYSFDPDTQYF.

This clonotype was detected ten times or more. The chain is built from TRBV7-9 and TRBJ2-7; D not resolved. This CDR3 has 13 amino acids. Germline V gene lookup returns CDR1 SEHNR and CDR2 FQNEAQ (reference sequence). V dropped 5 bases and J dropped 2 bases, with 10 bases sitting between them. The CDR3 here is CASSPGLTYEQYF. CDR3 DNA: TGTGCCAGCAGCCCGGGTCTGACCTACGAGCAGTACTTC.

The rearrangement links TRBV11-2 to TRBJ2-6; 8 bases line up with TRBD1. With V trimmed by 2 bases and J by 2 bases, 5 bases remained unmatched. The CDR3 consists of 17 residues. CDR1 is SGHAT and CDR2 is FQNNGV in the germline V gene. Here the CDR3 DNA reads TGTGCCAGCAGCTTATGGACAGGGAGCACTGGGGCCAACGTCCTGACTTTC. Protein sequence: CASSLWTGSTGANVLTF. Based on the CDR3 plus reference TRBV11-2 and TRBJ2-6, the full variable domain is EAGVAQSPRYKIIEKRQSVAFWCNPISGHATLYWYQQILGQGPKLLIQFQNNGVVDDSQLPKDRFSAERLKGVDSTLKIQPAKLEDSAVYLCASSLWTGSTGANVLTFGAGSRLTVL.

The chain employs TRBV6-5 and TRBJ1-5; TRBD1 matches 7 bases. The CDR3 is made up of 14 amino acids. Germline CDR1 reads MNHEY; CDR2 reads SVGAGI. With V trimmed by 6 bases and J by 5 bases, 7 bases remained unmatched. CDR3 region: CASRRQGTHQPQHF. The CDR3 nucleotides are TGTGCCAGCAGGCGACAGGGCACCCATCAGCCCCAGCATTTT.

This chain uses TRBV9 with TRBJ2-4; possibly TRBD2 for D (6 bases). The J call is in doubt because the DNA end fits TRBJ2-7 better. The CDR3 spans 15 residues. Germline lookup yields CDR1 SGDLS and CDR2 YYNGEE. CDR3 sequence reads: CASSVGSGSHYEQYF. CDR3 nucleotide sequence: TGTGCCAGCAGCGTAGGATCCGGGAGTCATTACGAGCAGTACTTC.

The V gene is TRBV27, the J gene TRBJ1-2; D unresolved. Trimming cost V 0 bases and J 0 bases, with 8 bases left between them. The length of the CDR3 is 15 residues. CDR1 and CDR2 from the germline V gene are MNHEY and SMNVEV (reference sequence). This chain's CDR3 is CASSLSAAPNYGYTF. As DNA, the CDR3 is TGTGCCAGCAGTTTATCGGCAGCTCCTAACTATGGCTACACCTTC.

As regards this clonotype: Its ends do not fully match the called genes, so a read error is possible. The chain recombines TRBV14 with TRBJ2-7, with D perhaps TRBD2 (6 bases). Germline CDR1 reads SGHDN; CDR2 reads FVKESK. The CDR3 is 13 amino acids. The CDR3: CASSGRSACERYF. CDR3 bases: TGTGCCAGCAGCGGGAGGAGTGCCTGCGAGCGGTACTTC.

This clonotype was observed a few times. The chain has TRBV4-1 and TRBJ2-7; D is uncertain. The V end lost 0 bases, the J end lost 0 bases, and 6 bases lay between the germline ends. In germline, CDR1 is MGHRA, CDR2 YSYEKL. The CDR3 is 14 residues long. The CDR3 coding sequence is TGCGCCAGCAGCCAAGATCCCGACTCCTACGAGCAGTACTTC. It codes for CASSQDPDSYEQYF.

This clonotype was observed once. This CDR3 is CASSSLAGEWSGGNEQFF. CDR3 sequence (DNA): TGTGCCAGCAGCTCCTTAGCGGGAGAATGGTCCGGTGGCAATGAGCAGTTCTTC. The chain combines TRBV7-9 with TRBJ2-1, with 9 bases matching TRBD2. This CDR3 is built from 18 residues. Looked up from germline, CDR1 is SEHNR and CDR2 is FQNEAQ (reference sequence). The V gene end was trimmed by 4 bases and the J gene end by 6 bases; junction bases not matched to a gene: 16.

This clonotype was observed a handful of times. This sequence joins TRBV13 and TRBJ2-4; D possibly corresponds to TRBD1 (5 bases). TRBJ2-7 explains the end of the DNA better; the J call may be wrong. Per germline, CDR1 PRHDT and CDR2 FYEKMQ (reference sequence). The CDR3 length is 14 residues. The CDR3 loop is CASSLGRVYYEQYF. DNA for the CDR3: TGTGCCAGCAGCTTGGGCAGGGTCTATTACGAGCAGTACTTC.

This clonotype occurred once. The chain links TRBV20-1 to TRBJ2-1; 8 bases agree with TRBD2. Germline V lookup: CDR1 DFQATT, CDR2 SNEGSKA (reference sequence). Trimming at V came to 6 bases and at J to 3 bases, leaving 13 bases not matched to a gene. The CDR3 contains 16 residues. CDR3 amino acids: CSAPGISGTYYNEQFF. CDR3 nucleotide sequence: TGCAGTGCCCCAGGCATTAGCGGGACCTACTACAATGAGCAGTTCTTC.